This T cell receptor (beta chain) emerged from a study of blood T cell repertoires in COVID-19 (dated by TCRdb to 2019 to 2021). In terms of the full investigation: The collaborator samples originated in the United States, Italy and Spain and spanned the acute and convalescent phases of COVID-19. The prospective study material was composed of cDNA or gDNA derived from T cells, B-cell-depleted T cells, or PBMCs. Subjects who had been exposed to COVID-19, were actively infected with it, or had recovered from it provided the deeply sampled blood TCRbeta repertoires that made up the dataset. The repertoires were made available in a free public database intended to serve as a resource for research on the immune response to SARS-CoV-2. The samples were drawn from two sources: the first 160 participants of the ongoing ImmuneRACE study, and fewer than 1,500 subjects contributed by 6 global collaborators. Nearly every sample came with metadata listing a de-identified subject ID, COVID-19 status, age in years and sex. Where available, HLA class I and class II types were obtained from metadata supplied by the sample provider rather than from assay-based typing. The investigation overall reported the following: Clinical and demographic metadata were provided uncurated, with the amount varying by source and participant.

A note on this clone: No cognate antigen has been identified for it. Within one base of it there is no much larger clone, and no base qualities were kept.

Each collaborating institution followed its own protocols to collect whole blood in K2EDTA tubes. Collaborator samples were shipped for TCRbeta analysis as frozen whole blood, isolated PBMCs, or DNA extracted from either sample type. The CDR3 numbers 14 residues from cysteine through phenylalanine. CDR3 DNA only is kept here, 42 bases in frame from base 1. V is clipped by 5 bases and J by 2 bases, and the sequence between their germline boundaries is 12 bases long. Sequences SGHRS (CDR1) and YFSETQ (CDR2) are obtained from the germline V gene. TCRbeta CDR3 regions were amplified from genomic DNA by means of the immunoSEQ Assay, a bias-controlled multiplex PCR. The authors' pipeline ran thus. Within the assay, amplification of reference gene primers was used to estimate how many nucleated cells each sample contained. To quantify the absolute abundance of each unique TCRbeta CDR3 rearrangement, sequence reads were collapsed and filtered. For each sample, productive Simpson clonality was calculated as the square root of Simpson's diversity index across productive rearrangements. The immuneACCESS repertoire file appears here via TCRdb, limited to in-frame rearrangements. These files lack a portion of the clones; in checked studies, under half of the deficit traces to unresolved V genes, and the cause of the others is not known. That table is the source of V, J and clone size, and D and trimming were worked out from the DNA. In all, the sample holds 200,000 to 250,000 clones, and 85% to 90% of those were seen once. Roughly 5.7% of the sample rests with the top ten.

The specimen sequenced was peripheral blood. The sequence is built from TRBV5-1 and TRBJ2-3, and the D gene may be TRBD1, 5 bases matching. This TCR was sampled from an elderly man with acute or convalescent COVID-19. The sequence in DNA is TGCGCCAGCAGACCCCGACAGTCCACAGATACGCAGTATTTT. This gives the protein CASRPRQSTDTQYF. Outside the CDR3, residues come from the reference TRBV5-1 and TRBJ2-3 proteins, so the full variable domain is: KAGVTQTPRYLIKTRGQQVTLSCSPISGHRSVSWYQQTPGQGLQFLFEYFSETQRNKGNFPGRFSGRQFSNSRSEMNVSTLELGDSALYLCASRPRQSTDTQYFGPGTRLTVL.